What follows are 8 T cell receptor beta chains derived from one specimen sequenced in a study of metastatic and nonmetastatic thyroid tumors. Among the patients, none had received any treatment before thyroid surgery. Using MiXCR, TCRdb reanalyzed the PCR reads. The sample shows more than 25,000 clones, around 7% of them seen only once. The material sequenced was blood. The receptors originated from a female donor with papillary thyroid cancer or a benign thyroid nodule (not recorded which). Some clones in this sample may be carry-over from other donors' samples.

This clone was detected many times. The chain is built from TRBV7-6 and TRBJ2-2; TRBD1 is a possible D gene (6 bases). The CDR3 length is 16 residues. Per the germline V gene, CDR1 is SGHVS and CDR2 is FNYEAQ. V lost 5 bases and J 6 bases, leaving 19 bases between the germline ends. The CDR3 here is CASSATGLGAPGELFF. The CDR3 nucleotides are TGTGCCAGCAGCGCCACTGGGTTGGGGGCGCCCGGGGAGCTGTTTTTT.

Concerning this clone itself: A much larger clone differs from this one at a single base, so this may be a read error. V and J are TRBV5-1 and TRBJ2-1; TRBD2 might be the D (5 bases). Germline CDR1 SGHRS, CDR2 YFSETQ. CDR3 length: 13 residues. V lost 4 bases and J lost 5, with 10 bases in between. CDR3 amino acids: CASSGSNNNEQFF. CDR3 DNA: TGCGCCAGCAGCGGGAGTAATAACAATGAGCAGTTCTTC.

This clone was seen at least ten times. The chain uses TRBV20-1 and TRBJ1-5, with D perhaps TRBD1 (6 bases). Trimming shortened V by 4 bases and J by 4 bases, and 11 bases separated the two germline ends. In germline, CDR1 is DFQATT, CDR2 SNEGSKA (reference sequence). The CDR3 is made up of 13 amino acids. This CDR3 is CSANRDKNQPQHF. CDR3 in DNA: TGCAGTGCTAACCGGGACAAAAATCAGCCCCAGCATTTT.

This clone is medium-sized by share. The chain links TRBV6-2 or TRBV6-3 to TRBJ1-2; D is uncertain. This CDR3 is built from 16 residues. Germline V gene lookup returns CDR1 MNHEY and CDR2 SVGEGT. The V and J ends lost 10 bases and 5 bases respectively, with 26 bases between them. The chain's CDR3 is CAIKDLPSTHQYGYTF. DNA for the CDR3: TGTGCCATCAAGGACCTTCCCTCGACACATCAATATGGCTACACCTTC.

This clone came up many times. The chain combines TRBV12-3 or TRBV12-4 with TRBJ2-7, with D perhaps matching TRBD2 (5 bases). There are 13 residues in the CDR3. The ends were cut back, 6 bases at V and 9 bases at J, with 18 bases in the middle. The chain's CDR3 is CASSPGFGETQYF. DNA for the CDR3: TGTGCCAGCAGCCCGGGCTTCGGGGAGACGCAGTACTTC.

This clone showed up many times. This chain links TRBV11-2 with TRBJ2-1; D is perhaps TRBD2 (6 bases). This CDR3 is built from 13 residues. Trimming took off 1 base at V and 7 bases at J, with 8 bases between the two ends. CDR1 is SGHAT and CDR2 is FQNNGV in the germline V gene. This chain's CDR3 is CASSLALANEQFF. The CDR3 nucleotides are TGTGCCAGCAGCTTAGCTCTAGCGAATGAGCAGTTCTTC.

In this sample, this clone turned up a few times. A read error may account for a junction end that differs from germline. The chain has TRBV6-2 or TRBV6-3 and TRBJ1-6; D remains unclear. CDR3 size: 14 residues. Per the germline V gene, CDR1 is MNHEY and CDR2 is SVGEGT. The CDR3 bases are TGTGCCAGCAGACCAAGGTTGGATAATTTACCCCTCCAATTT. Encoded protein: CASRPRLDNLPLQF.

The chain uses TRBV19 and TRBJ1-2; D gene ambiguous. Trimming pared 7 bases from V and 8 bases from J, leaving 17 bases between. Per the germline V gene, CDR1 is LNHDA and CDR2 is SQIVND (reference sequence). The CDR3 runs to 13 residues. The CDR3 here is CASIDSPSRGYTF. In nucleotides, the CDR3 is TGTGCCAGTATTGATAGCCCCTCAAGGGGCTACACCTTC.